This T cell receptor beta chain appears in the sequencing data of a study of blood T cells in healthy people across ages. The second PCR ran roughly 7 to 12 cycles with a sample-barcoded 5' primer and J-beta primers. TCRdb processed the 5' RACE reads anew with MiXCR; each CDR3 protein has one entry. The sample carries over 950,000 distinct CDR3 sequences, roughly 50% recorded once. After removal of 4 bases from V and 9 bases from J, the junction contained 5 bases not matched to a gene. The CDR3 totals 14 residues. This clonotype was observed many times. This TCR derives from an older woman in good health. The chain joins TRBV12-3 or TRBV12-4 to TRBJ2-1; 11 nucleotides agree with TRBD2. Sequencing was carried out using blood. The DNA of the CDR3 is TGTGCCAGCAGTTCACTAGCGGGAGACGTTGAGCAGTTCTTC. Translated: CASSSLAGDVEQFF.